These T cell receptor beta chains were read from a single sample in a study of blood T cells in healthy people across ages. TCRdb reprocessed the 5' RACE reads via MiXCR and lists one record per CDR3 protein. The sample consists of fewer than 2,000,000 distinct CDR3 sequences, about 31% of them appearing once. Material for sequencing was blood. The receptors stem from a woman in her thirties in good health. The CDR3 runs from the conserved cysteine through the conserved F or W. A D gene is named only where the DNA matches it firmly. Not every row has a clone size; where given, it reads once, few, many or a size class.

clone_size: .
j_call: TRBJ1-2
d_call: .
v_call: TRBV5-5
cdr3_nt: TGTGCCAGCAGCTTAGACAGAACGACTAACTATGGCTGCACCTTC
cdr3_aa: CASSLDRTTNYGCTF

clone_size: .
j_call: TRBJ2-3
d_call: TRBD1
v_call: TRBV5-1
cdr3_nt: TGCGCCAGCAGGACAGGGCACAGCACAGATACGCAGTATTTT
cdr3_aa: CASRTGHSTDTQYF

clone_size: .
j_call: TRBJ2-7
d_call: .
v_call: TRBV20-1
cdr3_nt: TGCAGTGTAAATGGCGAGGACTTCTACGAGCAGTACTTC
cdr3_aa: CSVNGEDFYEQYF

clone_size: .
j_call: TRBJ2-2
d_call: .
v_call: TRBV12-3/TRBV12-4
cdr3_nt: TGTGCCGGCAGTTTTGGACACCGCACCGGGGAGCTGTTTTTT
cdr3_aa: CAGSFGHRTGELFF

clone_size: .
j_call: TRBJ2-7
d_call: .
v_call: TRBV7-9
cdr3_nt: TGTGCCAGCAACGACGGGGCACCAACCTACGAGCAGTACTTC
cdr3_aa: CASNDGAPTYEQYF

clone_size: many
j_call: TRBJ2-3
d_call: TRBD2
v_call: TRBV29-1
cdr3_nt: TGCAGCGCCGTTGGACTAGCGGGAGGGGAAGATACGCAGTATTTT
cdr3_aa: CSAVGLAGGEDTQYF

clone_size: few
j_call: TRBJ2-3
d_call: TRBD2
v_call: TRBV4-2
cdr3_nt: TGTGCCAGCAGCCTTTTAAGCGGGGGGAGGGCAGATACGCAGTATTTT
cdr3_aa: CASSLLSGGRADTQYF

clone_size: few
j_call: TRBJ2-1
d_call: TRBD2
v_call: TRBV20-1
cdr3_nt: TGCAGTGCTAGAGATTACGAAGGTGGACTAGCCCCTCTGGGAGAGCAGTTCTTC
cdr3_aa: CSARDYEGGLAPLGEQFF

clone_size: .
j_call: TRBJ2-3
d_call: .
v_call: TRBV24-1
cdr3_nt: TGTGCCACCAGGGAGACTGCAACTAGCACAGATACGCAGTATTTT
cdr3_aa: CATRETATSTDTQYF

clone_size: .
j_call: TRBJ2-7
d_call: .
v_call: TRBV6-6
cdr3_nt: TGTGCCAGCAGTCTACCCCAGGCCCCCTACGAGCAGTACTTC
cdr3_aa: CASSLPQAPYEQYF

clone_size: many
j_call: TRBJ2-7
d_call: .
v_call: TRBV9
cdr3_nt: TGTGCCAGCAGCGCTTACGGCGGAGCCTACTACGAGCAGTACTTC
cdr3_aa: CASSAYGGAYYEQYF

clone_size: few
j_call: TRBJ1-6
d_call: TRBD1
v_call: TRBV6-6
cdr3_nt: TGTGCCAGCGGACAGGGCATACCCCTCCACTTT
cdr3_aa: CASGQGIPLHF

clone_size: few
j_call: TRBJ2-5
d_call: TRBD2
v_call: TRBV12-3/TRBV12-4
cdr3_nt: TGTGCCAGCAGTTCGCTAGCGGGGAAGGGCCAAGAGACCCAGTACTTC
cdr3_aa: CASSSLAGKGQETQYF

clone_size: .
j_call: TRBJ2-6
d_call: .
v_call: TRBV24-1
cdr3_nt: TGTGCCACCAGTGATCTGACAGAAATCCACTCTGGGGCCAACGTCCTGACTTTC
cdr3_aa: CATSDLTEIHSGANVLTF

clone_size: few
j_call: TRBJ2-3
d_call: .
v_call: TRBV12-3/TRBV12-4
cdr3_nt: TGTGCCAGCAGTTTACGGGTCGGGGGGCTGCACGATACGCAGTATTTT
cdr3_aa: CASSLRVGGLHDTQYF

clone_size: few
j_call: TRBJ2-1
d_call: .
v_call: TRBV20-1
cdr3_nt: TGCAGTGCTAGTTCGGCTAAGGTCGGGCAGCAGTTCTTC
cdr3_aa: CSASSAKVGQQFF

clone_size: many
j_call: TRBJ2-7
d_call: .
v_call: TRBV29-1
cdr3_nt: TGCAGCGTTGTGATCGCCTACGAGCAGTACTTC
cdr3_aa: CSVVIAYEQYF

clone_size: few
j_call: TRBJ2-5
d_call: TRBD2
v_call: TRBV20-1
cdr3_nt: TGCAGTGCTATCCAGCGGGGCGCCCAAGAGACCCAGTACTTC
cdr3_aa: CSAIQRGAQETQYF

clone_size: few
j_call: TRBJ1-5
d_call: .
v_call: TRBV21-1
cdr3_nt: TGTGCCAGCGGGCCCCTCCGGGATCTCAATCAGCCCCAGCATTTT
cdr3_aa: CASGPLRDLNQPQHF

clone_size: .
j_call: TRBJ1-1
d_call: .
v_call: TRBV6-2/TRBV6-3
cdr3_nt: TGTGCCAGCAGTTCTTTGCCATCGAACACTGAAGCTTTCTTT
cdr3_aa: CASSSLPSNTEAFF

clone_size: many
j_call: TRBJ2-7
d_call: TRBD1
v_call: TRBV15
cdr3_nt: TGTGCCACCAGCAGAGATAGGGACAGCTACGAGCAGTACTTC
cdr3_aa: CATSRDRDSYEQYF

clone_size: .
j_call: TRBJ2-5
d_call: .
v_call: TRBV18
cdr3_nt: TGTGCCAGCTCATCCACGGGGCCCCAAGAGACCCAGTACTTC
cdr3_aa: CASSSTGPQETQYF

clone_size: few
j_call: TRBJ1-2
d_call: TRBD1
v_call: TRBV7-2
cdr3_nt: TGTGCCAGCAGCTATCGGACAGGGGTTAACTATGGCTATGGCTACACCTTC
cdr3_aa: CASSYRTGVNYGYGYTF

clone_size: .
j_call: TRBJ2-7
d_call: .
v_call: TRBV27
cdr3_nt: TGTGCCAGCAGTTTGGAGGGTCGAGATCTTCGCTACGAGCAGTACTTC
cdr3_aa: CASSLEGRDLRYEQYF

clone_size: .
j_call: TRBJ2-5
d_call: TRBD2
v_call: TRBV6-1
cdr3_nt: TGTGCCAGCAGTGAATCTAGCGGGAGGGTCCCGCAGTACTTC
cdr3_aa: CASSESSGRVPQYF

clone_size: few
j_call: TRBJ2-1
d_call: .
v_call: TRBV4-1
cdr3_nt: TGCGCCAGCAGCCAACTCCATGAGAACAATGAGCAGTTCTTC
cdr3_aa: CASSQLHENNEQFF

clone_size: .
j_call: TRBJ2-7
d_call: TRBD2
v_call: TRBV7-9
cdr3_nt: TGTGCCAGCAGCTTAACGGCTAGCGGGGTTAAGGAGGCCCAGTACTTC
cdr3_aa: CASSLTASGVKEAQYF

clone_size: many
j_call: TRBJ2-1
d_call: .
v_call: TRBV4-1
cdr3_nt: TGCGCCAGCAGCCACGGACGGAGCTCCTACAATGAGCAGTTCTTC
cdr3_aa: CASSHGRSSYNEQFF

clone_size: .
j_call: TRBJ2-6
d_call: .
v_call: TRBV7-2
cdr3_nt: TGTGCCAGCAGCTTATGGGGTGCCAGGATGGACTCTGGGGCCAACGTCCTGACTTTC
cdr3_aa: CASSLWGARMDSGANVLTF

clone_size: .
j_call: TRBJ2-7
d_call: TRBD2
v_call: TRBV27
cdr3_nt: TGTGCCAGCAGTTTCACTCGACTAGCGGGAGTGGACGAGCAGTACTTC
cdr3_aa: CASSFTRLAGVDEQYF

clone_size: .
j_call: TRBJ2-6
d_call: .
v_call: TRBV24-1
cdr3_nt: TGTGCCACCGGTGAGTTTAGGGGTCCTGGGGCCAACGTCCTGACTTTC
cdr3_aa: CATGEFRGPGANVLTF

clone_size: .
j_call: TRBJ1-1
d_call: TRBD1
v_call: TRBV7-9
cdr3_nt: TGTGCCAGCAGCCCTGGACAGGGGGCGCGCGGCACTGAAGCTTTCTTT
cdr3_aa: CASSPGQGARGTEAFF

clone_size: few
j_call: TRBJ2-3
d_call: .
v_call: TRBV2
cdr3_nt: TGTGCCAGCATTCTCATCGGGGATACGCAGTATTTT
cdr3_aa: CASILIGDTQYF

clone_size: .
j_call: TRBJ2-3
d_call: .
v_call: TRBV6-5
cdr3_nt: TGTGCCAGCAGTTACTCGGGACAACGGGACGGTACGCAGTATTTT
cdr3_aa: CASSYSGQRDGTQYF

clone_size: few
j_call: TRBJ2-1
d_call: TRBD1
v_call: TRBV4-1
cdr3_nt: TGCGCCAGCAGCCAAGATGGACAGGAGTACAATGAGCAGTTCTTC
cdr3_aa: CASSQDGQEYNEQFF

clone_size: .
j_call: TRBJ2-5
d_call: .
v_call: TRBV3-1
cdr3_nt: TGTGCCAGCAGCCAAGCCAGGGTACAAGAGACCCAGTACTTC
cdr3_aa: CASSQARVQETQYF

clone_size: .
j_call: TRBJ2-1
d_call: .
v_call: TRBV27
cdr3_nt: TGTGCCAGCAGTCCCAGGGGGGAACTCTCCTACAATGAGCAGTTCTTC
cdr3_aa: CASSPRGELSYNEQFF

clone_size: once
j_call: TRBJ1-5
d_call: .
v_call: TRBV2
cdr3_nt: TGTGCCAGCGGAGAAGGCACGGGCAATCAGCCCCAGCATTTT
cdr3_aa: CASGEGTGNQPQHF

clone_size: .
j_call: TRBJ2-1
d_call: .
v_call: TRBV9
cdr3_nt: TGTGCCAGCAACCCTACTCCAGGGGTGCAGGAGCAGTTCTTC
cdr3_aa: CASNPTPGVQEQFF

clone_size: .
j_call: TRBJ2-2
d_call: TRBD1
v_call: TRBV27
cdr3_nt: TGTGCCAGCAACCAAGGGACAGCTAACACCGGGGAGCTGTTTTTT
cdr3_aa: CASNQGTANTGELFF

clone_size: .
j_call: TRBJ2-2
d_call: .
v_call: TRBV7-9
cdr3_nt: TGTGCCAGCAGCTTAGTGGACGGCCCCACCGGGGAGCTGTTTTTT
cdr3_aa: CASSLVDGPTGELFF

clone_size: few
j_call: TRBJ2-1
d_call: .
v_call: TRBV4-2
cdr3_nt: TGTGCCAGCAGGTCTAGCGATAACAATGAGCAGTTCTTC
cdr3_aa: CASRSSDNNEQFF

clone_size: .
j_call: TRBJ2-1
d_call: .
v_call: TRBV6-2/TRBV6-3
cdr3_nt: TGTGCCAGCAGTTACGGGTCGGTCCCCTACAATGAGCAGTTCTTC
cdr3_aa: CASSYGSVPYNEQFF

clone_size: few
j_call: TRBJ2-1
d_call: TRBD2
v_call: TRBV25-1
cdr3_nt: TGTGCCAGCAGTGATGCGGGGAGGGTCGATGAGCAGTTCTTC
cdr3_aa: CASSDAGRVDEQFF